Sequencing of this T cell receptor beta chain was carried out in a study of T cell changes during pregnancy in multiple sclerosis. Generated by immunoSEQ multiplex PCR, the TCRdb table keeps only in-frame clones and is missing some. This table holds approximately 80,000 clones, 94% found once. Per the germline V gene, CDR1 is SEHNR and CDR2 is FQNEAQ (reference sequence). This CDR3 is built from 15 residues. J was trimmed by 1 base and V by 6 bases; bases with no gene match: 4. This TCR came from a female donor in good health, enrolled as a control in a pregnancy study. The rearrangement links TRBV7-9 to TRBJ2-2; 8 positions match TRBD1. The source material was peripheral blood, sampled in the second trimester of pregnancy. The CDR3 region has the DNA TGTGCCAGCAGTTCCGGGACAGGGAACACCGGGGAGCTGTTTTTT. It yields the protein CASSSGTGNTGELFF.